Listed here are 24 T cell receptor beta chains from one sample, sequenced in a study of T cell clonality in common variable immunodeficiency (dated by TCRdb to the mid-2010s). These receptors' antigens are unknown. The receptor library was made with the immunoSEQ multiplex PCR assay. Held by TCRdb, this immuneACCESS table contains in-frame sequences only and omits some clones. Under half of the omission traces to an unresolved V gene where checked; the cause of the rest is unknown. The sample records approximately 29,000 clones, none occurring a single time. The top ten constitute about 3% of the sample. The research as a whole found: CVID TCRbeta sequences were reported to have fewer deletions and N-nucleotide insertions and to lack highly modified clones with 13 or more V deletions.

Sequencing used peripheral blood mononuclear cells. The receptors come from a human donor with common variable immunodeficiency.

In this sample, this clone turned up a few times. The CDR3 region is CASSPTSGAYNEQFF. CDR3 DNA (partial): TGTGCCAGTAGCCCGACTAGCGGGGCTTACAATGAG. The V gene is TRBV19, the J gene TRBJ2-1; 11 bases are shared with TRBD2. The read halts 3 residues ahead of the CDR3 end, with the missing end drawn from the germline J gene. The germline V gene encodes CDR1 LNHDA and CDR2 SQIVND (reference sequence). V lost 6 bases and J lost 4; bases outside the gene matches: 5. CDR3 length: 15 residues.

This clone was seen ten or more times. The read stops 3 residues short of the end of the CDR3; the missing end is completed from the germline J gene. This chain uses TRBV9 with TRBJ1-2, with D maybe TRBD1 (5 bases). Per the germline V gene, CDR1 is SGDLS and CDR2 is YYNGEE. Trimming removed 6 bases at V and 0 bases at J, with 12 bases between. This CDR3 has 14 residues. CDR3 amino acids: CASTKTETNYGYTF. Partial CDR3 DNA: TGTGCCAGCACCAAGACAGAGACTAACTATGGC.

This clone appeared a few times. The CDR3 goes on 3 residues after the read ends, and that part is filled in from the germline J gene. The chain couples TRBV5-1 to TRBJ2-2; no clear D. V was trimmed by 0 bases and J by 6 bases, leaving 12 bases between them. The CDR3 length is 15 residues. Germline-derived CDR1 and CDR2 are SGHRS and YFSETQ. This CDR3 is CASSLAPKASGELFF. The covered CDR3 bases are TGCGCCAGCAGCTTGGCCCCGAAAGCATCCGGGGAG.

Note on this clone: The read is 3 residues too short to cover the CDR3 end, so that end is filled in from the germline J gene. V usage is TRBV11-2 and J usage is TRBJ2-7; D gene ambiguous. CDR3 length equals 12 residues. V was trimmed by 4 bases and J by 0 bases, leaving 4 bases between them. From germline, CDR1 is SGHAT and CDR2 FQNNGV. The CDR3 region is CASSWASYEQYF. CDR3 DNA, as far as it was read: TGTGCCAGCAGCTGGGCCTCCTACGAG.

This clone was picked up many times. The read falls 3 residues short of the CDR3 end, and the missing part is taken from the germline J gene. This rearrangement joins TRBV7-8 to TRBJ2-5; D unresolved. Trimming pared 7 bases from V and 2 bases from J, leaving 17 bases between. CDR3 length: 15 residues. Germline values: CDR1 SGHVS, CDR2 FQNEAQ. The CDR3 is CASNGNLGAQETQYF. The sequenced part of the CDR3 DNA is TGTGCCAGCAATGGCAACCTGGGCGCTCAAGAGACC.

Notes on this clone: The observed sequence ends 3 residues before the CDR3 terminus, with the missing tail filled in from the germline J gene. This chain links TRBV5-1 with TRBJ2-7, with 10 positions matching TRBD2. V lost 4 bases and J lost 3; bases outside the gene matches: 7. Germline CDR1 reads SGHRS; CDR2 reads YFSETQ. This CDR3 contains 15 residues. CDR3: CASSPRGTSVYEQYF. The covered CDR3 bases are TGCGCCAGCAGCCCCCGCGGGACTAGCGTCTACGAG.

This clone was seen many times. The read stops 3 residues short of the end of the CDR3; the missing end is completed from the germline J gene. The J gene is TRBJ1-1, the V gene TRBV5-6, with D unclear. Germline CDR1 is SGHDT and CDR2 is YYEEEE. The CDR3 runs 12 residues. Trimming removed 1 base at V and 4 bases at J, with 5 bases between. The sequenced part of the CDR3 DNA is TGTGCCAGCAGCTTGAGGTCCACTGAA. It encodes CASSLRSTE. Given in full, the CDR3 is CASSLRSTEAFF.

This clone showed up many times. Sequencing ends 3 residues short of the CDR3 end; the germline J gene provides the rest. The chain links TRBV20-1 to TRBJ2-1, with 9 nucleotides matching TRBD2. V trimming: 4 bases; J trimming: 2 bases; junction bases outside the gene matches: 9. This CDR3 contains 16 residues. Germline assignment: CDR1 DFQATT and CDR2 SNEGSKA (reference sequence). The sequenced part of the CDR3 DNA is TGCAGTGCTACTAACCGACTAGCGGTAGCCTACAATGAG. This encodes CSATNRLAVAYNE. The complete CDR3 protein is CSATNRLAVAYNEQFF.

This clone was found a few times. The CDR3 extends 3 residues past the end of the read, so its final part is completed from the germline J gene. This chain uses TRBV20-1 with TRBJ1-6, with 7 nucleotides matching TRBD1. This CDR3 has 17 amino acids. Trimming at V came to 0 bases and at J to 5 bases, leaving 10 bases not matched to a gene. The germline V gene encodes CDR1 DFQATT and CDR2 SNEGSKA (reference sequence). The CDR3 region is CSARDEGTAADNSPLHF. The CDR3 bases that were read are TGCAGTGCTAGAGATGAAGGGACAGCGGCAGATAATTCACCC.

This clone was seen ten or more times. Read coverage stops 3 residues before the CDR3 terminus; the germline J gene supplies the remainder. The chain joins TRBV5-6 to TRBJ1-5; 7 bases match TRBD1. Germline CDR1 SGHDT, CDR2 YYEEEE. Trimming took 0 bases from V and 4 from J; bases not matched to a gene: 4. CDR3 length: 15 amino acids. This CDR3 is CASSLGGRGNQPQHF. CDR3 bases read: TGTGCCAGCAGCTTGGGCGGCAGGGGGAATCAGCCC.

Notes on this clone: The read stops 3 residues short of the end of the CDR3; the missing end is completed from the germline J gene. The same CDR3 can be traced to other DNA sequences in this sample. The V call is TRBV19, the J call TRBJ2-7; D ambiguous. Germline assignment: CDR1 LNHDA and CDR2 SQIVND (reference sequence). Trimming removed 1 base at V and 3 bases at J, with 7 bases between. There are 13 residues in the CDR3. The sequenced CDR3 bases are TGTGCCAGTAGTATAGGGCCTGGCTACGAG. Translation: CASSIGPGYE. The full CDR3 sequence reads CASSIGPGYEQYF.

This clone was detected many times. The sequence runs out 3 residues before the end of the CDR3; the remainder is reconstructed from the germline J gene. The genes are TRBV20-1 and TRBJ2-1; 10 positions match TRBD2. The CDR3 covers 17 residues. In germline, CDR1 is DFQATT, CDR2 SNEGSKA (reference sequence). Losses at the gene ends were 1 base for V and 5 bases for J; bases not matched to a gene: 11. The CDR3 sequence: CSARGPASGSWNNEQFF. Partial CDR3 DNA: TGCAGTGCTAGAGGGCCCGCTAGCGGGAGTTGGAACAATGAG.

As regards this clone: The read ends 3 residues shy of where the CDR3 ends; the end is completed using the germline J gene. The rearrangement joins TRBV19 to TRBJ2-7, with 9 bases lining up with TRBD1. Trimming took 3 bases from V and 1 from J; bases not matched to a gene: 7. The CDR3 covers 16 residues. Germline V gene lookup returns CDR1 LNHDA and CDR2 SQIVND (reference sequence). CDR3 DNA (partial): TGTGCCAGTAGTATTGGGACAGGGATTTGGTCCTACGAG. This translates into CASSIGTGIWSYE. The full CDR3 protein reads CASSIGTGIWSYEQYF.

Many counts were recorded for this clone. Incomplete CDR3 DNA: TGTGCCAGCAGCTGGGGGACTAGCGGGAGAAGGGGACGCACAGATACG. Translation gives CASSWGTSGRRGRTDT. The complete CDR3 sequence is CASSWGTSGRRGRTDTQYF. The rearrangement links TRBV14 to TRBJ2-3, with 14 positions matching TRBD2. The read is 3 residues too short to cover the CDR3 end, so that end is filled in from the germline J gene. J lost 1 base, V lost 5 bases, and 11 bases had no gene match. The CDR3 runs to 19 residues. The V gene's germline CDR1 is SGHDN and CDR2 FVKESK.

Notes on this clone: Sequencing ends 3 residues short of the CDR3 end; the germline J gene provides the rest. The chain employs TRBV5-1 and TRBJ2-3, with D uncertain. The CDR3 is made up of 15 amino acids. The germline V and J ends were trimmed by 3 bases and 1 base, with 12 bases remaining between them. The germline gives CDR1 SGHRS, CDR2 YFSETQ. The CDR3 bases that were read are TGCGCCAGCAGCTCCTTCGTGACTGGCACAGATACG. It translates to CASSSFVTGTDT. The CDR3 as a whole reads CASSSFVTGTDTQYF.

This clone occurred many times. Read data end 3 residues before the CDR3 end; the end is taken from the germline J gene. This chain links TRBV5-1 with TRBJ2-7; 7 bases agree with TRBD2. CDR1 and CDR2 (germline): SGHRS, YFSETQ. Trimming at V came to 3 bases and at J to 4 bases, leaving 4 bases not matched to a gene. This CDR3 comprises 13 residues. The CDR3 loop is CASSSIGGYEQYF. The part of the CDR3 DNA that was read is TGCGCCAGCAGCTCCATCGGGGGGTACGAG.

This clone showed up just a few times. This chain's CDR3 is CATLAAAYEQYF. CDR3 bases read: TGTGCCACCCTAGCGGCCGCCTACGAG. The chain employs TRBV2 and TRBJ2-7; 7 bases map to TRBD2. Coverage ceases 3 residues before the CDR3 finishes, and the germline J gene fills in the end. V lost 10 bases and J lost 2; bases outside the gene matches: 5. Germline CDR1 reads SNHLY; CDR2 reads FYNNEI. This CDR3 spans 12 amino acids.

This clone has only a few counts. Read sequence stops 3 residues before the CDR3 end, and the germline J gene provides the missing end. The V gene is TRBV7-2, the J gene TRBJ2-6, with D possibly being TRBD1 (5 bases). The CDR3 spans 15 residues. Trimming left V 5 bases short and J 1 base short, with 9 bases between. CDR1 is SGHTA, CDR2 FQGNSA, per germline. Partial CDR3 DNA: TGTGCCAGCAGCCCACAGGTGTCTGGGGCCAACGTC. This sequence encodes CASSPQVSGANV. The full-length CDR3 reads as CASSPQVSGANVLTF. Looking up the rest from reference TRBV7-2 and TRBJ2-6 gives the full variable domain: GAGVSQSPSNKVTEKGKDVELRCDPISGHTALYWYRQSLGQGLEFLIYFQGNSAPDKSGLPSDRFSAERTGGSVSTLTIQRTQQEDSAVYLCASSPQVSGANVLTFGAGSRLTVL.

In its sample, this clone was seen a few times. The CDR3 end falls 3 residues outside the read, so it is completed with the germline J gene. This sequence joins TRBV5-1 and TRBJ2-5, with TRBD2 matching 8 bases. V was clipped by 4 bases and J by 5 bases; unmatched bases: 7. The CDR3 totals 14 residues. Germline CDR1 SGHRS, CDR2 YFSETQ. The CDR3 sequence: CASSTGGGQETQYF. CDR3 bases read: TGCGCCAGCAGCACCGGGGGGGGGCAGGAGACC.

Comments on this clone: The read finishes 3 residues shy of the CDR3 end, and the germline J gene is used to complete it. V usage is TRBV2 and J usage is TRBJ2-1, with a possible D match to TRBD2 (6 bases). Trimming took 8 bases from V and 4 from J, leaving 12 bases between them. The CDR3 runs 13 residues. CDR1 and CDR2 (germline): SNHLY, FYNNEI. The CDR3 is CASGAGQYNEQFF. The part of the CDR3 DNA that was read is TGTGCCAGCGGGGCGGGGCAGTACAATGAG.

There are a few counts of this clone. Sequencing ends 3 residues short of the CDR3 end; the germline J gene provides the rest. The V call is TRBV7-9, the J call TRBJ1-1; a weak D match, TRBD1 (5 bases). This CDR3 is built from 10 residues. Germline loops: CDR1 SEHNR, CDR2 FQNEAQ (reference sequence). V was trimmed by 11 bases and J by 3 bases, leaving 7 bases between them. The CDR3 protein is CAWGDTEAFF. The sequenced part of the CDR3 DNA is TGTGCCTGGGGGGACACTGAA.

About this clone: Sequencing ends 3 residues short of the CDR3 end; the germline J gene provides the rest. The genes are TRBV19 and TRBJ2-7; the match to TRBD1 covers 8 bases. With 5 bases clipped from V and 0 bases from J, the junction kept 9 bases outside the gene matches. Germline V CDR1 and CDR2: LNHDA, SQIVND (reference sequence). This CDR3 has 16 residues. The CDR3 loop is CASSSHPGTGSYEQYF. The DNA read from the CDR3 is TGTGCCAGTAGTTCTCATCCCGGGACAGGCTCCTACGAG. Supplemented by reference TRBV19 and TRBJ2-7, the full variable domain reads DGGITQSPKYLFRKEGQNVTLSCEQNLNHDAMYWYRQDPGQGLRLIYYSQIVNDFQKGDIAEGYSVSREKKESFPLTVTSAQKNPTAFYLCASSSHPGTGSYEQYFGPGTRLTVT.

This clone was counted only a few times. The sequenced fragment ends 3 residues before the CDR3 boundary, so the rest is inferred from the germline J gene. This chain joins TRBV7-8 and TRBJ1-1; D is undetermined. V was cut by 5 bases and J by 0 bases, with 13 bases left in between. The CDR3 sequence is 15 residues long. The germline V gene has CDR1 SGHVS and CDR2 FQNEAQ. The CDR3 loop is CASSRGRGMNTEAFF. The CDR3 DNA, read in part, is TGTGCCAGCAGCCGAGGGCGGGGTATGAACACTGAA.

This clone was observed a handful of times. The CDR3 goes on 3 residues after the read ends, and that part is filled in from the germline J gene. The sample carries other DNA sequences with the same CDR3. The V gene is TRBV5-1, the J gene TRBJ2-3; 11 positions agree with TRBD2. V was pared by 1 base and J by 0 bases, with 4 bases of the junction left unmatched. Germline V gene lookup returns CDR1 SGHRS and CDR2 YFSETQ. CDR3 size: 17 residues. Partial CDR3 DNA: TGCGCCAGCAGCTTGTTATCTAGCGGGGGGAGCACAGATACG. It specifies CASSLLSSGGSTDT. In full, the CDR3 is CASSLLSSGGSTDTQYF. The full variable domain, completed using reference TRBV5-1 and TRBJ2-3, is KAGVTQTPRYLIKTRGQQVTLSCSPISGHRSVSWYQQTPGQGLQFLFEYFSETQRNKGNFPGRFSGRQFSNSRSEMNVSTLELGDSALYLCASSLLSSGGSTDTQYFGPGTRLTVL.